These 15 T cell receptor beta chains were all obtained from the same sample, sequenced in a study of T cells in tuberculosis. Time point in this sample: new active TB diagnosis, blood taken before or within 7 days of starting treatment. TCRdb keeps only in-frame clones here, not all; method: immunoSEQ multiplex PCR. The table lists some 30,000 clones, 90% to 95% of them singletons. Sequencing was performed on PBMCs, taken at tuberculosis diagnosis. The receptors shown here come from an adult with tuberculosis.

The chain carries TRBV6-5 and TRBJ2-7; perhaps TRBD1 as D (5 bases). V lost 6 bases, J lost 2 bases, and 8 bases lay in between. The CDR3 is 12 residues long. Germline V gene data show CDR1 as MNHEY and CDR2 as SVGAGI. CDR3 in amino acids: CASRDSAYEQYF. CDR3 DNA: TGTGCCAGCAGAGACAGTGCCTACGAGCAGTACTTC.

The J gene is TRBJ1-4, the V gene TRBV6-4; 8 bases map to TRBD1. This CDR3 has 15 residues. Per germline, CDR1 MRHNA and CDR2 SNTAGT. The trim removed 0 bases at V and 5 bases at J, leaving 2 bases unmatched. The CDR3 region is CASSDSAGGNEKLFF. The CDR3 DNA reads as TGTGCCAGCAGTGACTCGGCAGGGGGCAATGAAAAACTGTTTTTT.

The chain recombines TRBV4-3 with TRBJ1-2, with D unclear. Germline V gene sequence: CDR1 LGHNA, CDR2 YSLEER. This CDR3 is 14 amino acids long. The V gene lost 0 bases and the J gene lost 2 bases, with 7 bases spanning the gap. CDR3 DNA sequence: TGCGCCAGCAGCCAAGATCAGGTCAACTATGGCTACACCTTC. It specifies CASSQDQVNYGYTF.

This chain links TRBV14 with TRBJ2-1, with 9 positions matching TRBD1. Trimming at V came to 4 bases and at J to 4 bases, leaving 5 bases not matched to a gene. CDR1 is SGHDN and CDR2 is FVKESK in the germline V gene. The length of the CDR3 is 15 residues. The CDR3 reads CASSPDRGRYNEQFF. The CDR3 DNA reads TGTGCCAGCAGCCCGGACAGGGGAAGATACAATGAGCAGTTCTTC.

This chain joins TRBV27 and TRBJ2-7; D is uncertain. V lost 5 bases and J lost 0, with 8 bases in between. Germline values: CDR1 MNHEY, CDR2 SMNVEV (reference sequence). This CDR3 is built from 13 residues. The CDR3 loop reads CASSPLDSYEQYF. The CDR3 DNA sequence: TGTGCCAGCAGTCCGTTAGACTCCTACGAGCAGTACTTC.

The chain employs TRBV7-2 and TRBJ2-1; 14 bases are shared with TRBD2. The CDR3 extends over 19 amino acids. The germline gives CDR1 SGHTA, CDR2 FQGNSA. With V trimmed by 5 bases and J by 3 bases, 12 bases remained unmatched. The CDR3 loop is CASSAHGTSGGLSYNEQFF. The CDR3 DNA reads TGTGCCAGCAGCGCCCACGGGACTAGCGGGGGCCTCAGCTACAATGAGCAGTTCTTC.

V gene TRBV6-5 combines with J gene TRBJ2-1; D may be TRBD2 (5 bases). This CDR3 has 16 amino acids. Germline CDR1 is MNHEY and CDR2 is SVGAGI. V was trimmed by 2 bases and J by 8 bases, leaving 19 bases between them. In DNA form, the CDR3 reads TGTGCCAGCAGTTACGAATCGAGCGGCCTGGGCGATGAGCAGTTCTTC. Protein: CASSYESSGLGDEQFF.

V usage is TRBV21-1 and J usage is TRBJ1-5; the listed D gene, TRBD1, was not tested against the DNA. TRBV21-1 is marked as a pseudogene. The CDR3 loop spans 15 amino acids. The DNA of the CDR3 is TGTGCCAGCAGCAAGGGACAGACTAGCAATCAGCCCCAGCATTTT. Its protein product is CASSKGQTSNQPQHF.

This clone was detected once. The CDR3 nucleotides read TGCGCCAGCAGCTTGGGACAGTCCTACGAGCAGTACTTC. Protein: CASSLGQSYEQYF. The J gene is TRBJ2-7, the V gene TRBV5-1, with D possibly TRBD1 on 5 matching bases. Germline V CDR1 and CDR2: SGHRS, YFSETQ. The CDR3 sequence is 13 residues long. V was pared by 0 bases and J by 1 base, with 5 bases between.

This chain uses TRBV19 with TRBJ1-2, with a weak D call TRBD1 (5 bases). Germline V gives CDR1 LNHDA, CDR2 SQIVND (reference sequence). The CDR3 length is 16 residues. Trimming took off 5 bases at V and 4 bases at J, with 20 bases between the two ends. The CDR3: CASSGEVSGYLYGYTF. The DNA of the CDR3 is TGTGCCAGTAGTGGGGAGGTTTCAGGGTACCTCTATGGCTACACCTTC.

The chain couples TRBV2 to TRBJ2-7, with a tentative D call TRBD1 (6 bases). The V and J ends lost 7 bases and 4 bases respectively, with 20 bases between them. Per the germline V gene, CDR1 is SNHLY and CDR2 is FYNNEI. The CDR3 length is 15 residues. The CDR3 region is CASKDVVQGTYEQYF. The CDR3 DNA reads as TGTGCCAGCAAGGATGTGGTGCAGGGGACGTACGAGCAGTACTTC.

V gene TRBV5-1 combines with J gene TRBJ2-1; TRBD2 aligns across 7 bases. Germline CDR1 SGHRS, CDR2 YFSETQ. The CDR3 is made up of 15 amino acids. The junction had 9 bases not matched to a gene; V was cut back by 4 bases and J by 5 bases. The CDR3 DNA follows: TGCGCCAGCAGCCCGGAACTAGCGACCAACAATGAGCAGTTCTTC. It yields the protein CASSPELATNNEQFF.

The V gene is TRBV4-2, the J gene TRBJ1-5, with D possibly TRBD1 on 6 matching bases. Per germline, CDR1 LGHNA and CDR2 YNFKEQ. V lost 0 bases, J lost 1 base, and 10 bases lay in between. The CDR3 length is 16 residues. CDR3 sequence (DNA): TGTGCCAGCAGCCAAGAGGTAGGACAGAGCAATCAGCCCCAGCATTTT. Translating it yields CASSQEVGQSNQPQHF.

The rearrangement uses TRBV15 and TRBJ2-1, with 11 positions matching TRBD2. V lost 2 bases and J lost 0; bases outside the gene matches: 6. CDR1 LNHNV and CDR2 YYDKDF come from the germline V gene (reference sequence). The CDR3 contains 18 residues. The DNA for the CDR3 is TGTGCCACCAGCAGACCTGGGACTAGCGGTCTCTCCTACAATGAGCAGTTCTTC. Its translation: CATSRPGTSGLSYNEQFF. Supplemented by reference TRBV15 and TRBJ2-1, the full variable domain reads DAMVIQNPRYQVTQFGKPVTLSCSQTLNHNVMYWYQQKSSQAPKLLFHYYDKDFNNEADTPDNFQSRRPNTSFCFLDIRSPGLGDTAMYLCATSRPGTSGLSYNEQFFGPGTRLTVL.

The J gene is TRBJ2-7, the V gene TRBV7-3; 12 bases fit TRBD1. Germline CDR1 and CDR2: SGHTA and FQGTGA. This CDR3 is built from 16 residues. V lost 5 bases, J lost 5 bases, and 10 bases stayed unmatched. The CDR3 sequence: CASSPTSGTGGHEQYF. The DNA of the CDR3 is TGTGCCAGCAGCCCCACATCCGGGACAGGGGGCCACGAGCAGTACTTC.